Listed here is a single T cell receptor beta chain. Antigen unknown. The data are from a study of monozygotic twins with inflammatory bowel disease. Findings and caveats of the study: Varied immunosuppressive treatments among patients may have increased repertoire variability. Discrimination among different T cell subtypes was not achievable.

The CDR3 totals 14 residues. The germline CDR1 and CDR2 sequences are MNHEY and SMNVEV (reference sequence). Around 3,600 ng of total RNA went into each TCR library. Addition of UMIs with a 6-nucleotide sample barcode was achieved by template switching. TCRdb derives one entry per CDR3 protein from the 5' RACE reads, leaving out DNA. This sample's table has roughly 150,000 distinct CDR3 sequences. The receptor comes from a human donor with ulcerative colitis or Crohn's disease, or a healthy co-twin of an affected twin (not recorded which). The sequencing input was blood. The chain employs TRBV27 and TRBJ1-1; the TCRdb call, TRBD1, lacks DNA for checking. CDR3 in amino acids: CASSLGRGTTEAFF.